This T cell receptor (beta chain) was retrieved from a study of cytomegalovirus exposure and HLA in healthy donors. Study results and limitations: Analysis performed later showed TCR beta chains linked to HLA being more clonally expanded than equally common others.

About this clone itself: Its cognate antigen is unknown.

The PCR was carried out with 60 Vbeta primers and 13 Jbeta primers. Method: immunoSEQ multiplex PCR; TCRdb's copy keeps in-frame clones and lacks some. The table has 95,000 to 150,000 clones, under 85% seen once. This TCR came from a human donor in good health. The sequencing input was PBMCs.

This CDR3 reads CASSIFGRLAVYNEQFF. CDR3 bases: TGTGCCAGCAGCATATTCGGGAGACTAGCGGTCTACAATGAGCAGTTCTTC. The J gene is TRBJ2-1, the V gene TRBV13; 9 bases agree with TRBD2. Germline loops: CDR1 PRHDT, CDR2 FYEKMQ (reference sequence). V shed 5 bases, J shed 3 bases, and the junction held 11 bases outside the gene matches. This CDR3 spans 17 amino acids. Variable domain in full (rest from reference TRBV13 and TRBJ2-1): AAGVIQSPRHLIKEKRETATLKCYPIPRHDTVYWYQQGPGQDPQFLISFYEKMQSDKGSIPDRFSAQQFSDYHSELNMSSLELGDSALYFCASSIFGRLAVYNEQFFGPGTRLTVL.